This T cell receptor beta chain is drawn from a study of shared clonotypes between healthy human individuals. Worth noting for this clone: Its specificity is unknown.

As processed by the authors: ImmunoSEQ output lacked quality scores and full-length reads, limiting matched filtering. TCRdb keeps only in-frame clones here, not all; method: immunoSEQ multiplex PCR. The V and J calls and clone size are taken from that table; D and trimming were inferred from the DNA. The sample has more than 1,200,000 clones, about 98.5% seen once; the top ten hold around 0.33%. With 2 bases removed from V and 1 base from J, the gap between germline ends came to 15 bases. Per germline, CDR1 MRHNA and CDR2 SNTAGT. There are 16 residues in the CDR3. Overall study findings and caveats: Non-shared clonotypes displayed generation probabilities falling below those of clonotypes present in all four donors. Rarefaction demonstrated incomplete sorted-subset sequencing despite large depth.

Into CD45RA+ naive and CD45RA-negative memory subsets, the CD4+ cells were split. This sequence joins TRBV6-4 and TRBJ2-7; TRBD1 or TRBD2 may be the D gene (5 bases each). The TCR was taken from a man aged 30-40 years in good health. Sequencing was done on a sample of naive CD4+ T cells sorted from blood. Regarding subset: CD45RA+ positively selected. CDR3 sequence reads: CASSDMGLAHSYEQYF. The CDR3 region has the DNA TGTGCCAGCAGTGACATGGGGCTAGCTCATTCCTACGAGCAGTACTTC.